One sample yielded the 7 T cell receptor beta chains listed below, sequenced in a study of blood T cells in healthy people across ages. It was with a sample-barcoded 5' primer and a J-beta primer mix that a second PCR of about 6 to 12 cycles was run. TCRdb recomputed calls from the 5' RACE reads with MiXCR, one row per CDR3 protein. The top ten clones hold around 14% of a sample with roughly 640,000 distinct CDR3 sequences, about 30% of them seen once. Sequencing was performed on blood. The receptor set was obtained from a woman of 80 years or more in good health.

Many counts were recorded for this clonotype. This chain uses TRBV12-3 or TRBV12-4 with TRBJ2-4; tentative D call: TRBD1 (5 bases). V lost 6 bases and J 6 bases, leaving 12 bases between the germline ends. CDR3 length: 13 residues. CDR3 bases: TGTGCCAGCAGCCTAAGGGGCCCAAACATTCAGTACTTC. It codes for CASSLRGPNIQYF.

This clonotype was counted many times. This sequence joins TRBV10-3 and TRBJ1-2; D gene uncertain. Trimming shortened V by 3 bases and J by 0 bases, and 14 bases separated the two germline ends. The V gene's germline CDR1 is ENHRY and CDR2 SYGVKD. The CDR3 length is 16 residues. The DNA of the CDR3 is TGTGCCATCAGTGAAGTTGGTTCAGTTACTAACTATGGCTACACCTTC. Translating it yields CAISEVGSVTNYGYTF.

The sample holds many counts of this clonotype. V gene TRBV28 combines with J gene TRBJ2-7, with TRBD1 identical over 9 bases. The CDR3 runs 13 residues. Looked up from germline, CDR1 is MDHEN and CDR2 is SYDVKM. Losses at the gene ends were 7 bases for V and 5 bases for J; bases not matched to a gene: 6. Here the CDR3 reads CASMRTGAHEQYF. CDR3 nucleotide sequence: TGTGCCAGCATGCGGACAGGGGCCCACGAGCAGTACTTC. Looking up the rest from reference TRBV28 and TRBJ2-7 gives the full variable domain: DVKVTQSSRYLVKRTGEKVFLECVQDMDHENMFWYRQDPGLGLRLIYFSYDVKMKEKGDIPEGYSVSREKKERFSLILESASTNQTSMYLCASMRTGAHEQYFGPGTRLTVT.

Ten or more counts support this clonotype. The genes are TRBV6-6 and TRBJ2-3; D unclear. Trimming took off 2 bases at V and 3 bases at J, with 24 bases between the two ends. Germline V gene lookup returns CDR1 MNHNY and CDR2 SVGAGI (reference sequence). This CDR3 has 19 residues. The chain's CDR3 is CASSYPLYSTQEYTDTQYF. The DNA for the CDR3 is TGTGCCAGCAGTTACCCCCTATACTCGACACAAGAGTATACAGATACGCAGTATTTT.

This clonotype was counted at least ten times. The chain joins TRBV12-3 or TRBV12-4 to TRBJ1-6; 10 nucleotides align to TRBD1. The V segment lost 4 bases and the J segment 13 bases; nucleotides outside the gene matches: 4. This CDR3 has 13 residues. The CDR3: CASSSDRGLPLHF. The CDR3 DNA is TGTGCCAGCAGTTCCGACAGGGGGCTTCCCCTCCACTTT.

Details on this clonotype: This could be a read error, since a much larger clone is one nucleotide away. The rearrangement links TRBV7-9 to TRBJ2-3, with TRBD1 matching 9 bases. The V gene's germline CDR1 is SEHNR and CDR2 FQNEAQ (reference sequence). CDR3 size: 18 residues. The CDR3 sequence is CASSRTGTGYSSIDTQYF. The CDR3 DNA sequence: TGTGCCAGCAGCAGGACAGGGACAGGGTATTCTAGCATAGATACGCAGTATTTT.

This clonotype was seen ten or more times. The chain has TRBV7-9 and TRBJ2-5; TRBD2 aligns across 8 bases. There are 13 residues in the CDR3. With V trimmed by 6 bases and J by 4 bases, 4 bases remained unmatched. The V gene's germline CDR1 is SEHNR and CDR2 FQNEAQ (reference sequence). CDR3 DNA: TGTGCCAGCAGTTGGAGCGGGGGAGAGACCCAGTACTTC. Encoded protein: CASSWSGGETQYF. The variable domain in full, with the rest retrieved from reference TRBV7-9 and TRBJ2-5, is DTGVSQNPRHKITKRGQNVTFRCDPISEHNRLYWYRQTLGQGPEFLTYFQNEAQLEKSRLLSDRFSAERPKGSFSTLEIQRTEQGDSAMYLCASSWSGGETQYFGPGTRLLVL.